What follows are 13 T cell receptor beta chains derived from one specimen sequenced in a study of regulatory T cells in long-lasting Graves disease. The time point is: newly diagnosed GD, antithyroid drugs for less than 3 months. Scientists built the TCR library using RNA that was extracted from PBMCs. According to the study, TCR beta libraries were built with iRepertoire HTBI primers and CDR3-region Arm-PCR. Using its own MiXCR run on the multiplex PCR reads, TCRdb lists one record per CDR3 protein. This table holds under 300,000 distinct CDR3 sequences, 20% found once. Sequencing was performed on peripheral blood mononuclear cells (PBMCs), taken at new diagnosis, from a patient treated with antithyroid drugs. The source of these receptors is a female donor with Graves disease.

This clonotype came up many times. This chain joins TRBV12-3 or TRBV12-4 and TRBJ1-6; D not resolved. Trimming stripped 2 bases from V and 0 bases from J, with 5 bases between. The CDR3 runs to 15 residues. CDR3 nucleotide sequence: TGTGCCAGCAGTTTAACGAGCTCCTATAATTCACCCCTCCACTTT. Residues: CASSLTSSYNSPLHF.

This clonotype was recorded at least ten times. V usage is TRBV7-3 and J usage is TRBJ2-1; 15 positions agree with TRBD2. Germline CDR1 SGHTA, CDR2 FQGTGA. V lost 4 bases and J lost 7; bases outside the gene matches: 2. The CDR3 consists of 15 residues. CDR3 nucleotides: TGTGCCAGCAGCTCCGGGACTAGCGGGAGGAATGAGCAGTTCTTC. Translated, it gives CASSSGTSGRNEQFF.

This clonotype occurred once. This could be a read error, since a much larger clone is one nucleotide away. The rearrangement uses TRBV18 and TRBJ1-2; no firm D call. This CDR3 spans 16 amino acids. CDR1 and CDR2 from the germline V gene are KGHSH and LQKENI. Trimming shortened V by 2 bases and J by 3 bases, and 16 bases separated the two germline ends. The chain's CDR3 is CASSPGLGYTDYGYTF. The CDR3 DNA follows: TGTGCCAGCTCACCAGGTTTAGGTTACACTGACTATGGCTACACCTTC. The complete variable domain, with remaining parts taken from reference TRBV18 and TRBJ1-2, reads NAGVMQNPRHLVRRRGQEARLRCSPMKGHSHVYWYRQLPEEGLKFMVYLQKENIIDESGMPKERFSAEFPKEGPSILRIQQVVRGDSAAYFCASSPGLGYTDYGYTFGSGTRLTVV.

CDR3 sequence reads: CASSPNGGEQYF. The CDR3 bases are TGTGCCAGCAGCCCAAATGGGGGCGAGCAGTACTTC. The rearrangement links TRBV7-8 to TRBJ2-7; D is possibly TRBD1 or TRBD2 (5 bases each). This CDR3 contains 12 residues. CDR1 and CDR2 from the germline V gene are SGHVS and FQNEAQ. With 5 bases removed from V and 6 bases from J, the gap between germline ends came to 11 bases.

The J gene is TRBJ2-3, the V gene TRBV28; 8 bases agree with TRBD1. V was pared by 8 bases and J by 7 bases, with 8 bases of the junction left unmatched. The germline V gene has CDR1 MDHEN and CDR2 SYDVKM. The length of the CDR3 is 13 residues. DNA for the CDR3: TGTGCCAGCGGTTCAGGGGGCGCATATACGCAGTATTTT. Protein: CASGSGGAYTQYF.

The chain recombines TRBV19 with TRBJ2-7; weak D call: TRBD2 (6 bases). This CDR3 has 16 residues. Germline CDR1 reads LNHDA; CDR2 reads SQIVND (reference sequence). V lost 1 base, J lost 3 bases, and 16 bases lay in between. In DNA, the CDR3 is TGTGCCAGTAGTATAGCCCAACTAGCTGGCGGCTACGAGCAGTACTTC. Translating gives CASSIAQLAGGYEQYF.

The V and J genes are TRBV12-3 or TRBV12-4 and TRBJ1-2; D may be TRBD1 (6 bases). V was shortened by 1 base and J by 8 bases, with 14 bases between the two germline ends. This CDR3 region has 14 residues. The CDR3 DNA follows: TGTGCCAGCAGTTTAGGGACAGTGGGCGCCGGCTACACCTTC. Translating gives CASSLGTVGAGYTF.

This CDR3 reads CASRGTGANYGYTF. The CDR3, as DNA: TGTGCCAGCAGAGGGACAGGGGCCAACTATGGCTACACCTTC. This rearrangement joins TRBV2 to TRBJ1-2; 10 nucleotides align to TRBD1. Germline V gene sequence: CDR1 SNHLY, CDR2 FYNNEI. The CDR3 has 14 amino acids. With V trimmed by 6 bases and J by 2 bases, 3 bases remained unmatched.

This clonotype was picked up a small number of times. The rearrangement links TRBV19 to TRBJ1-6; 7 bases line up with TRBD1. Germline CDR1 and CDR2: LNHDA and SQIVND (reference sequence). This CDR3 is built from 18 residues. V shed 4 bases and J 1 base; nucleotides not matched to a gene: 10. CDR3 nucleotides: TGTGCCAGTAGTAGACAGGGAAGGAAAGGATCCTATAATTCACCCCTCCACTTT. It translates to CASSRQGRKGSYNSPLHF.

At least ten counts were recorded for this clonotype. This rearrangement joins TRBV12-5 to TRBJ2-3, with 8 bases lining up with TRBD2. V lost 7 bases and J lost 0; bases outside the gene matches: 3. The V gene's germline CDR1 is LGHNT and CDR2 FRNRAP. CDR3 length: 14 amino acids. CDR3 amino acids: CASARGGSTDTQYF. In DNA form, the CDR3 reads TGTGCTAGTGCCCGGGGGGGTAGCACAGATACGCAGTATTTT.

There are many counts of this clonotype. CDR3 in DNA: TGTGCCAGCAGTTTCATGGTTAGCATGAACACTGAAGCTTTCTTT. This encodes CASSFMVSMNTEAFF. The chain recombines TRBV12-3 or TRBV12-4 with TRBJ1-1; no clear D. V lost 3 bases and J lost 0, with 11 bases in between. This CDR3 spans 15 amino acids.

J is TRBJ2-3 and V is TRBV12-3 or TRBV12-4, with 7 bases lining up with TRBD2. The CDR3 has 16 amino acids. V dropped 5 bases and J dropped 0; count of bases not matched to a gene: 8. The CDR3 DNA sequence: TGTGCCAGCAGTGACTCTAGCGGAGCTAGCACAGATACGCAGTATTTT. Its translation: CASSDSSGASTDTQYF.

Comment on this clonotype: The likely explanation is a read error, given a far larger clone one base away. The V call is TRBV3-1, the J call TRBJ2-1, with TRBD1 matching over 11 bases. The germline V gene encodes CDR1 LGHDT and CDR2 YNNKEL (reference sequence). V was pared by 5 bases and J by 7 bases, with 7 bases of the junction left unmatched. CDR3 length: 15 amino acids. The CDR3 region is CASSSRDRGMNEQFF. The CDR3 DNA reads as TGTGCCAGCAGCTCCCGGGACAGGGGGATGAATGAGCAGTTCTTC.